One TCR beta chain is described in this entry. Trimming took 5 bases from V and 1 from J; bases not matched to a gene: 7. This CDR3 region has 17 residues. From germline, CDR1 is LGHDT and CDR2 YNNKEL (reference sequence). In the original analysis: Estimates of nucleated cell counts were drawn from the amplification of reference gene primers. Assay: immunoSEQ multiplex PCR; the TCRdb copy retains only in-frame clones and omits some. V and J calls and clone size are those listed in that table; D and trimming were worked out from the DNA. The sample yields around 54,000 clones, approximately 80% seen once. These data come from a study of blood T cell repertoires in COVID-19. Overall study: Sites across the United States, Italy and Spain contributed samples from acute and convalescent COVID-19. T cells, B-cell-depleted T cells, or PBMCs provided the cDNA or gDNA that served as material.

Sequenced material: peripheral blood. This clonotype was sampled from a woman aged 55-69 years with acute or convalescent COVID-19. The chain joins TRBV3-1 (or the pseudogene TRBV3-2) to TRBJ2-6, with 8 bases fitting TRBD2. For the CDR3, the DNA is TGTGCCAGCAGCTATGGACTAGCTGTATCTGGGGCCAACGTCCTGACTTTC. Protein sequence: CASSYGLAVSGANVLTF.